This TCR beta chain comes out of a study of T-cell memory formation after mild COVID-19. This clonotype came up many times. No antigen is known for it. Findings of the study overall: Memory from before infection featured some responding clones, which suggests cross-reactive memory joined. Clones that contracted clustered mainly in CM and EM if CD4+ and in EMRA if CD8+. A balance of CD4 and CD8 characterized clones contracting day 15 to 85, whereas later expanders leaned CD4+.

TCRalpha and TCRbeta libraries used 5'RACE with constant-segment primers and UMIs. One entry per CDR3 protein, called by TCRdb with MiXCR from the 5' RACE reads. The data contain just under 150,000 distinct CDR3 sequences, about 5.7% of them singletons. Sequencing input: PBMCs or a T cell subset sorted from them (not recorded which). The clonotype comes from an adult woman who had mild COVID-19 (a few samples of this study predate the infection). Cell type and time point are not known.

The CDR3 nucleotides are TGTGCCGGGGGTCAGCGGGGGGAAGAGACCCAGTACTTC. Its translation is CAGGQRGEETQYF. This chain connects TRBV7-2 to TRBJ2-5; 9 nucleotides line up with TRBD2. CDR1 and CDR2 (germline): SGHTA, FQGNSA. This CDR3 comprises 13 residues. V was pared by 11 bases and J by 3 bases, with 7 bases of the junction left unmatched.